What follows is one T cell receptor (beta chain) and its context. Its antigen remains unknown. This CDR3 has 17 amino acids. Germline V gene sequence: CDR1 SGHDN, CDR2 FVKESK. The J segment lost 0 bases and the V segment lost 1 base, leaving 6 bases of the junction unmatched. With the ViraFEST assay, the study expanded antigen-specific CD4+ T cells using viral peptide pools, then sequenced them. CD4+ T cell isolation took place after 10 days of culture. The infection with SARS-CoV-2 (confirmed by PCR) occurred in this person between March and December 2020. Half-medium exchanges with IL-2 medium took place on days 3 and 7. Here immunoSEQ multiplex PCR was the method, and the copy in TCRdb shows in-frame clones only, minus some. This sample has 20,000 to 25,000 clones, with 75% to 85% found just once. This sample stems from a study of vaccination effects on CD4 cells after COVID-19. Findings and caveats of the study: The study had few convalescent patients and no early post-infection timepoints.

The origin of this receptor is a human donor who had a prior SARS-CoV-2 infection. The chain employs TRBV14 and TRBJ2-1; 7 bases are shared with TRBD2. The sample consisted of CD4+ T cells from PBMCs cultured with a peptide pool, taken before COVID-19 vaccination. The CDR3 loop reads CASSQVSAGSSYNEQFF. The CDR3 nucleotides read TGTGCCAGCAGCCAAGTTTCAGCGGGGAGCTCCTACAATGAGCAGTTCTTC.